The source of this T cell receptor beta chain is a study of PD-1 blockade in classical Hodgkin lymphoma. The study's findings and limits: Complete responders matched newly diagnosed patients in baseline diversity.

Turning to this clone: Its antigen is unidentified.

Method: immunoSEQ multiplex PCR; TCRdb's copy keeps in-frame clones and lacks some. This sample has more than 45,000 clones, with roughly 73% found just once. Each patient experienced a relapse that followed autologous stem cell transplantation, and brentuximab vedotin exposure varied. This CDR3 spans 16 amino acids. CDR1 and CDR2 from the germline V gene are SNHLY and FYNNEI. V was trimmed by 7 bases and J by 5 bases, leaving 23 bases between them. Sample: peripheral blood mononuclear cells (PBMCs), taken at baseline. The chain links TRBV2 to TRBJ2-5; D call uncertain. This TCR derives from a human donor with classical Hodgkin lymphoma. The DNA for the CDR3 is TGTGCCAGCATCGGAAGGGATAGTTCCTCGTGGGAGACCCAGTACTTC. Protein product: CASIGRDSSSWETQYF.